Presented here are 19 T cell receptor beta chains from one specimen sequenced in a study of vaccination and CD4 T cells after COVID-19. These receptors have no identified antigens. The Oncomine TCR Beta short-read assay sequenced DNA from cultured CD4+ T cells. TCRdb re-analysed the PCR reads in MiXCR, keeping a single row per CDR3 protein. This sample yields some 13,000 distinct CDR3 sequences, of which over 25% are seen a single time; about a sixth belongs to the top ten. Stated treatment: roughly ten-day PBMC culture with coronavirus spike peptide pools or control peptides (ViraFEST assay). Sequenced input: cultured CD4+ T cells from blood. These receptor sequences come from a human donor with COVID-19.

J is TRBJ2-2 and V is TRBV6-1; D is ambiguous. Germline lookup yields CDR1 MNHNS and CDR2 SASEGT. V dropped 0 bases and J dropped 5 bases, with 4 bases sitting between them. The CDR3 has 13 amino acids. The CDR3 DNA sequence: TGTGCCAGCAGTGAAGCGGCAACCGGGGAGCTGTTTTTT. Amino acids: CASSEAATGELFF.

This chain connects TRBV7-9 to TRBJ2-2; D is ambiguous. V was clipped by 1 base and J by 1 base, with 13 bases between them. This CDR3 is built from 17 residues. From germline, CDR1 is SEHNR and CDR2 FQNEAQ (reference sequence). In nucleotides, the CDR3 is TGTGCCAGCAGCTTAGTCGGGCAACATCAGAACACCGGGGAGCTGTTTTTT. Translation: CASSLVGQHQNTGELFF.

The CDR3 nucleotides read TGTGCCAGCAGTCCTCCCGGACGAGACACTGAAGCTTTCTTT. Its translation: CASSPPGRDTEAFF. The V call is TRBV28, the J call TRBJ1-1; D gene uncertain. The CDR3 is made up of 14 amino acids. Germline values: CDR1 MDHEN, CDR2 SYDVKM. The V gene lost 5 bases and the J gene lost 3 bases, with 13 bases spanning the gap. Filled out from reference TRBV28 and TRBJ1-1, the complete variable domain reads DVKVTQSSRYLVKRTGEKVFLECVQDMDHENMFWYRQDPGLGLRLIYFSYDVKMKEKGDIPEGYSVSREKKERFSLILESASTNQTSMYLCASSPPGRDTEAFFGQGTRLTVV.

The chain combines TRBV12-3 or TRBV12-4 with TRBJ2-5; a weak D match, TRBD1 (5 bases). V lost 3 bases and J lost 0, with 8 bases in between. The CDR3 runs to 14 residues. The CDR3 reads CASSLGRYQETQYF. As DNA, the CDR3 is TGTGCCAGCAGTTTGGGGCGGTACCAAGAGACCCAGTACTTC.

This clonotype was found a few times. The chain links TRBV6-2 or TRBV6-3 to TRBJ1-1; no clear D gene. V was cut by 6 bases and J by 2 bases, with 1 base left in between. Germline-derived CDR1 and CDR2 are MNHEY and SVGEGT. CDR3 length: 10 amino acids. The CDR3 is CASRNTEAFF. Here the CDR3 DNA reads TGTGCCAGCAGAAACACTGAAGCTTTCTTT.

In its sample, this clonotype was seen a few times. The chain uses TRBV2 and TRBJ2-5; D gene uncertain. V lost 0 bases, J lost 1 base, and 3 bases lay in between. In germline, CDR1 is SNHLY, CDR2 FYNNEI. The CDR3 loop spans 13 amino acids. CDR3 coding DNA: TGTGCCAGCAGTGAAGCGGTCCAAGAGACCCAGTACTTC. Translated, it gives CASSEAVQETQYF.

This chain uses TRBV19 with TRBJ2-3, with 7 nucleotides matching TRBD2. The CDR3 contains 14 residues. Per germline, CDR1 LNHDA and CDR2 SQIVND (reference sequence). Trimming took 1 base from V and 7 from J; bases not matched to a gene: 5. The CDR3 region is CASSIGTSMNTQYF. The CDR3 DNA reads TGTGCCAGTAGTATAGGGACTAGTATGAATACGCAGTATTTT.

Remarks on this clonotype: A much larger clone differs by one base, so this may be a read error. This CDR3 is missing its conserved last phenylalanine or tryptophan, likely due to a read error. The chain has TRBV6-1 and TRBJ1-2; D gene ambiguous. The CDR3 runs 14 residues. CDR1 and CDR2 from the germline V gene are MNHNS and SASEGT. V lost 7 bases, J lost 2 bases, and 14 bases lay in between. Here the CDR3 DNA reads TGTGCCAGCAAGGAGGGAATGGCCAACTATGGCTACACCCTC. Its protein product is CASKEGMANYGYTL.

The CDR3 reads CAVGQGPLGEQYF. Here the CDR3 DNA reads TGTGCCGTCGGGCAGGGTCCCTTGGGCGAGCAGTACTTC. The J gene is TRBJ2-7, the V gene TRBV7-9; the D gene is possibly TRBD1 (5 bases). Per germline, CDR1 SEHNR and CDR2 FQNEAQ (reference sequence). This CDR3 is 13 amino acids long. With 11 bases removed from V and 6 bases from J, the gap between germline ends came to 20 bases.

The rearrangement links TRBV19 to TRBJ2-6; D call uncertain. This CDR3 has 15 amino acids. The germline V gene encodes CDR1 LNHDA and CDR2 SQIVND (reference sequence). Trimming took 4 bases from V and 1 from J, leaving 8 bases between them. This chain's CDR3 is CASSSALSGANVLTF. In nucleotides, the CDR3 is TGTGCCAGTAGTAGCGCACTTTCTGGGGCCAACGTCCTGACTTTC.

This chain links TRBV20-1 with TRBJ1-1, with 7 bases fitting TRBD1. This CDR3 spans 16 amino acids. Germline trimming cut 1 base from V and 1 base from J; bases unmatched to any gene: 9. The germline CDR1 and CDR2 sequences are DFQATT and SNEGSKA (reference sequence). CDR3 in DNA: TGCAGTGCTAGAGCGGACAGGAGGGGGGCGAACACTGAAGCTTTCTTT. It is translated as CSARADRRGANTEAFF.

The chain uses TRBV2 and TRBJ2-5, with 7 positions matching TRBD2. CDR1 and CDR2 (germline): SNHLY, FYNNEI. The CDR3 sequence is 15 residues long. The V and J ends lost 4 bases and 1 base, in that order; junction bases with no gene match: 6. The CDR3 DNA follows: TGTGCCAGCAGTGGAACAGGCGGGAGCCAAGAGACCCAGTACTTC. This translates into CASSGTGGSQETQYF. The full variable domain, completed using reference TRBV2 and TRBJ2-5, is EPEVTQTPSHQVTQMGQEVILRCVPISNHLYFYWYRQILGQKVEFLVSFYNNEISEKSEIFDDQFSVERPDGSNFTLKIRSTKLEDSAMYFCASSGTGGSQETQYFGPGTRLLVL.

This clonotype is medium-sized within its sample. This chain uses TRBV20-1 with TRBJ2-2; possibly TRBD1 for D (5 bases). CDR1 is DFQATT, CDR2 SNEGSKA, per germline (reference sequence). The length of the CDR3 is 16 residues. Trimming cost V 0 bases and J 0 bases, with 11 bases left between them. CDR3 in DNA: TGCAGTGCTAGAGAAGGGTCAGGGCCGAACACCGGGGAGCTGTTTTTT. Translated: CSAREGSGPNTGELFF.

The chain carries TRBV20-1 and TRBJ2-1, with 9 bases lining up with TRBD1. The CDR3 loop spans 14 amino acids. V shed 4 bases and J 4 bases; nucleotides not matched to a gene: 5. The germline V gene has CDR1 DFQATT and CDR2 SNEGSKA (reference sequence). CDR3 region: CSATPTGGYNEQFF. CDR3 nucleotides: TGCAGTGCTACCCCGACAGGGGGTTACAATGAGCAGTTCTTC.

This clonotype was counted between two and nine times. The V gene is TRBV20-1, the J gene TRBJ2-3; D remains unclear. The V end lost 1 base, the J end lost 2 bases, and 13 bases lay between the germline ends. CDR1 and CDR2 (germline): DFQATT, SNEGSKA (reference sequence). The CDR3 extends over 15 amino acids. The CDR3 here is CSARAPRVSTDTQYF. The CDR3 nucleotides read TGCAGTGCTAGAGCCCCAAGAGTCTCCACAGATACGCAGTATTTT.

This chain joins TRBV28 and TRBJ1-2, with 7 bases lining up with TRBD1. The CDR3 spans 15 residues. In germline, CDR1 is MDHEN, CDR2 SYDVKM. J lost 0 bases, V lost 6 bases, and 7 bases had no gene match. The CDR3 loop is CASSRGTAPNYGYTF. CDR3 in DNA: TGTGCCAGCAGCCGCGGGACAGCGCCTAACTATGGCTACACCTTC.

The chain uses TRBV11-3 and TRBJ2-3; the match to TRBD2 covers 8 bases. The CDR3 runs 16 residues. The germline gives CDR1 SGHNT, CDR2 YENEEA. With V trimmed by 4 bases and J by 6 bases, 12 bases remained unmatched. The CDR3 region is CASSSLSLAGSDTQYF. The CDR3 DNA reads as TGTGCCAGCAGCTCCCTCTCCCTAGCGGGTTCCGATACGCAGTATTTT.

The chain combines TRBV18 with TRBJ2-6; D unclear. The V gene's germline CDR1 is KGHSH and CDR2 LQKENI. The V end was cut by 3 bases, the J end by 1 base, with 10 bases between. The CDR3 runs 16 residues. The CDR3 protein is CASSPELISGANVLTF. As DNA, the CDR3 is TGTGCCAGCTCACCCGAATTGATTTCTGGGGCCAACGTCCTGACTTTC.

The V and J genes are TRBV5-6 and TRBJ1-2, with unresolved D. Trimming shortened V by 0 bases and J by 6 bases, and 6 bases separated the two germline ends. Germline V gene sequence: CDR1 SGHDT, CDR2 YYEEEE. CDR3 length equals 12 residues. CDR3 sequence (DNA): TGTGCCAGCAGCTTGGTGGGCCATGGCTACACCTTC. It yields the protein CASSLVGHGYTF.